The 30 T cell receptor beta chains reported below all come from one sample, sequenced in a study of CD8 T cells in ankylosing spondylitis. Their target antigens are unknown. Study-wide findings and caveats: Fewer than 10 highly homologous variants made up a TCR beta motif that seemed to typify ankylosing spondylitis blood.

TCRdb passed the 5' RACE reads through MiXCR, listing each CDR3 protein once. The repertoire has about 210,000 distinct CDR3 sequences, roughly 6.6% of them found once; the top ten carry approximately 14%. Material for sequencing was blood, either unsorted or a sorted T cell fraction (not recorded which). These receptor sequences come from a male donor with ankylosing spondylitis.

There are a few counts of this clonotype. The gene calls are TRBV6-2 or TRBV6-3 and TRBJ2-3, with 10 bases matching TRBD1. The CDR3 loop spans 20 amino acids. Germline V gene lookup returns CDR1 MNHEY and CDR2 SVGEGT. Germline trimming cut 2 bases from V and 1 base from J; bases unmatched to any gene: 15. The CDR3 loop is CASSYHPPGTGVVGTDTQYF. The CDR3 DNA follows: TGTGCCAGCAGTTACCACCCTCCCGGGACAGGGGTCGTGGGCACAGATACGCAGTATTTT.

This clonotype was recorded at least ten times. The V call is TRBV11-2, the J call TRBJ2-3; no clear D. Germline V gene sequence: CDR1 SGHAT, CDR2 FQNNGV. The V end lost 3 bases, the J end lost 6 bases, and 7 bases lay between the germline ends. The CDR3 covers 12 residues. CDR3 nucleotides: TGTGCCAGCAGCTTTTTGAGGGATACGCAGTATTTT. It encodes CASSFLRDTQYF. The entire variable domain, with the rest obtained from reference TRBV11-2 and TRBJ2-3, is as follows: EAGVAQSPRYKIIEKRQSVAFWCNPISGHATLYWYQQILGQGPKLLIQFQNNGVVDDSQLPKDRFSAERLKGVDSTLKIQPAKLEDSAVYLCASSFLRDTQYFGPGTRLTVL.

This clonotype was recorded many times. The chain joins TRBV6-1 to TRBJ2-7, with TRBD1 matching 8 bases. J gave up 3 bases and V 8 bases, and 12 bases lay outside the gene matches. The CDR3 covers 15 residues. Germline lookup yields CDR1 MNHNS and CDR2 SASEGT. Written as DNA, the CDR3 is TGTGCCAGCGAGCAGGTTGGGACAGGTATCTACGAGCAGTACTTC. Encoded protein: CASEQVGTGIYEQYF.

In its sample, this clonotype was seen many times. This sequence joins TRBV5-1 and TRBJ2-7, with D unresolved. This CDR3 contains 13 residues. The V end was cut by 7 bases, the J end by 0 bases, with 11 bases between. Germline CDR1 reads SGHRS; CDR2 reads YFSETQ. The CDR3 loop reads CASRPSGSYEQYF. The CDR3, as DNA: TGCGCCAGCCGGCCCTCCGGCTCCTACGAGCAGTACTTC.

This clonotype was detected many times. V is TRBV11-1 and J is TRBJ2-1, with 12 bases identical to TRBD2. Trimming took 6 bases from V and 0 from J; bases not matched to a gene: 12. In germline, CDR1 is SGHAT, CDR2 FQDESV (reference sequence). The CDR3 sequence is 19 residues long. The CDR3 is CASRTSGGNPLSSYNEQFF. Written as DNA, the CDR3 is TGTGCCAGCAGAACTAGCGGGGGGAACCCCTTAAGCTCCTACAATGAGCAGTTCTTC.

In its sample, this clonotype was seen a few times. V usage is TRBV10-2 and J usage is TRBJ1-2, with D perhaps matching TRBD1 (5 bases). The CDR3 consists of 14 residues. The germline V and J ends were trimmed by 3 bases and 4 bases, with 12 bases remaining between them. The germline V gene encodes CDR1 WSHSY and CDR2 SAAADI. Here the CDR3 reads CASSDRDRGYGYTF. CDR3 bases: TGCGCCAGCAGTGACAGGGATCGCGGCTATGGCTACACCTTC.

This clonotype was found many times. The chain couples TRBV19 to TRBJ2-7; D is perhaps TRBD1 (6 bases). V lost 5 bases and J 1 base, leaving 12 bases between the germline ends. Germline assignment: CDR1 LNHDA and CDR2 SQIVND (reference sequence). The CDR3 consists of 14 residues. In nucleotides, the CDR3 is TGTGCCAGTAGTGCTATACAGGGATCCTACGAGCAGTACTTC. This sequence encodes CASSAIQGSYEQYF.

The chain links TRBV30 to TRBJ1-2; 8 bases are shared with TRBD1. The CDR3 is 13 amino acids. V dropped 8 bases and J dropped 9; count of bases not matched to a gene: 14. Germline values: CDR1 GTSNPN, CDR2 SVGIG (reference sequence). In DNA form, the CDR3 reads TGTGCCCTGAAACAGGGGGGCGCCGGGAGCTACACCTTC. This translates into CALKQGGAGSYTF.

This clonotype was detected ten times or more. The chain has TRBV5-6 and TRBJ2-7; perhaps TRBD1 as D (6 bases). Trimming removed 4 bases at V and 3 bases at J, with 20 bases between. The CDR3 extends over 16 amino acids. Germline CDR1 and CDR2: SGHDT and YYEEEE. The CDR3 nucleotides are TGTGCCAGCAGCCACCGACAGGAACGGAACCACTACGAGCAGTACTTC. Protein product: CASSHRQERNHYEQYF.

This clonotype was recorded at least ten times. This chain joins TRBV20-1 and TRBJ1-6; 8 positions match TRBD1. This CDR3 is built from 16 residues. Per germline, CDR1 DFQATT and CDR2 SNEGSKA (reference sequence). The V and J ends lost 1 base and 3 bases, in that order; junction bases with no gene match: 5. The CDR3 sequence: CSARVMDRDYNSPLHF. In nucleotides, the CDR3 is TGCAGTGCTAGAGTTATGGACAGGGACTATAATTCACCCCTCCACTTT.

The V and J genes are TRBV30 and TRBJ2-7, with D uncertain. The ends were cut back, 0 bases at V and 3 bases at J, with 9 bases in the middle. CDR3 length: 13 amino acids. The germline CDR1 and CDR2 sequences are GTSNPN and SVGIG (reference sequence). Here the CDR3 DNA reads TGTGCCTGGAGTGTAGCCGGGTTCTACGAGCAGTACTTC. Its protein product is CAWSVAGFYEQYF.

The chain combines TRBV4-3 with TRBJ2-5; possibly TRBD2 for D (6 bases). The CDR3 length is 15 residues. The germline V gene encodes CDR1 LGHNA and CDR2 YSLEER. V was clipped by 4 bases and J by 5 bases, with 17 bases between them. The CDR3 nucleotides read TGCGCCAGCAGCCGAGTAACCGGGGCGGGGGAGACCCAGTACTTC. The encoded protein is CASSRVTGAGETQYF.

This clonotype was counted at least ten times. The CDR3 sequence is CASSQDVGARKTQETQYF. The CDR3 DNA follows: TGTGCCAGCAGCCAAGATGTAGGAGCACGAAAGACCCAAGAGACCCAGTACTTC. The V gene is TRBV3-1, the J gene TRBJ2-5, with D unresolved. There are 18 residues in the CDR3. V lost 0 bases to trimming and J lost 1 base, with 18 bases between them. In germline, CDR1 is LGHDT, CDR2 YNNKEL (reference sequence).

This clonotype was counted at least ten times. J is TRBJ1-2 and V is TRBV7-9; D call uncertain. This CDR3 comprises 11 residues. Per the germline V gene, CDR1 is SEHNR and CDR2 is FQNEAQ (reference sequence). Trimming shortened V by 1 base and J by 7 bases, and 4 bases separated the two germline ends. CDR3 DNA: TGTGCCAGCAGCTTAGTGGGTGGCTACACCTTC. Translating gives CASSLVGGYTF. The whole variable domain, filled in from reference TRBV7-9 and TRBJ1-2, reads DTGVSQNPRHKITKRGQNVTFRCDPISEHNRLYWYRQTLGQGPEFLTYFQNEAQLEKSRLLSDRFSAERPKGSFSTLEIQRTEQGDSAMYLCASSLVGGYTFGSGTRLTVV.

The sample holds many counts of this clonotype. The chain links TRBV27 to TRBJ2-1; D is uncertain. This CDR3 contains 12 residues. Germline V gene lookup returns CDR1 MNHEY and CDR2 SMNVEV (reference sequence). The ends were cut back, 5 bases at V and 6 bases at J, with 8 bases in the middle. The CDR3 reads CASSNYGNEQFF. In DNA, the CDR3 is TGTGCCAGCAGTAATTACGGCAATGAGCAGTTCTTC.

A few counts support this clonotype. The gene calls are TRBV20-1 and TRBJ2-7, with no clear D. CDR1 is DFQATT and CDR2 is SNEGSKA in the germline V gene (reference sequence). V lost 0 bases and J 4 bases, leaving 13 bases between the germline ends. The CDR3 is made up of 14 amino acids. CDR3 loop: CSARDSGYAYEQYF. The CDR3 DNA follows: TGCAGTGCTAGAGATTCCGGCTATGCTTACGAGCAGTACTTC.

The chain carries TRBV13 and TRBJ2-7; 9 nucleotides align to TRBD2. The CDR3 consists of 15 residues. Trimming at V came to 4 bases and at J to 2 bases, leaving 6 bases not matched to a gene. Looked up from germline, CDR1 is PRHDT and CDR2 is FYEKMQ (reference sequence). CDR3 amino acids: CASSSQLAGPYEQYF. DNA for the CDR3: TGTGCCAGCAGCTCCCAACTAGCGGGCCCCTACGAGCAGTACTTC.

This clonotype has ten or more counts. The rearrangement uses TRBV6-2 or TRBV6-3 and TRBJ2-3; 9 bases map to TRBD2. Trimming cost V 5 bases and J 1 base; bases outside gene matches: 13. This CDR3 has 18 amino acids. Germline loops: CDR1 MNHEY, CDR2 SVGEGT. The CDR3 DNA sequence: TGTGCCAGCAGTCAAGCTAGCGGGGTGGTGGTCGGCACAGATACGCAGTATTTT. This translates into CASSQASGVVVGTDTQYF.

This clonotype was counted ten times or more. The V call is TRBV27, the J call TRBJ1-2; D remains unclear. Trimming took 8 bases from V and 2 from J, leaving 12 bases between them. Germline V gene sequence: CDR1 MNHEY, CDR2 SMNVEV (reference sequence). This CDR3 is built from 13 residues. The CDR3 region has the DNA TGTGCCAGCGGGTTATGGGCGAACTATGGCTACACCTTC. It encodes CASGLWANYGYTF.

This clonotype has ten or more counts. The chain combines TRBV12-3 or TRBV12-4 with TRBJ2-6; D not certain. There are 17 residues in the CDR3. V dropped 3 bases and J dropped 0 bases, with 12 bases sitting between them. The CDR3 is CASSFSSVSSGANVLTF. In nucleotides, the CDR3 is TGTGCCAGCAGTTTTTCCAGTGTAAGCTCTGGGGCCAACGTCCTGACTTTC.

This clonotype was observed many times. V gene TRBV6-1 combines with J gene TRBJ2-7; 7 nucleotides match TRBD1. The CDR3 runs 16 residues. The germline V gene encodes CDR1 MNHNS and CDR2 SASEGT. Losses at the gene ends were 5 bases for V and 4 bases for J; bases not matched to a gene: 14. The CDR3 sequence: CASSMGQGEWKYEQYF. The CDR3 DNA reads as TGTGCCAGCAGTATGGGGCAGGGGGAATGGAAGTACGAGCAGTACTTC.

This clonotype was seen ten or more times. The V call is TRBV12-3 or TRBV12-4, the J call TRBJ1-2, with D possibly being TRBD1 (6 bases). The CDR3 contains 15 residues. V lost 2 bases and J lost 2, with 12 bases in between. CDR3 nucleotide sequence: TGTGCCAGCAGTTTATCCCCAGGGGACAACTATGGCTACACCTTC. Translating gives CASSLSPGDNYGYTF.

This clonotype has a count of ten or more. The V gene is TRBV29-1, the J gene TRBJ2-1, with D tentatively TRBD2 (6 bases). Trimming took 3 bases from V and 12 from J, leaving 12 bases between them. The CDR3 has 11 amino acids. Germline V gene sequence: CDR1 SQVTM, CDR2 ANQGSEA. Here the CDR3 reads CSVDGGDSQFF. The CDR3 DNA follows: TGCAGCGTTGATGGAGGGGACTCGCAGTTCTTC.

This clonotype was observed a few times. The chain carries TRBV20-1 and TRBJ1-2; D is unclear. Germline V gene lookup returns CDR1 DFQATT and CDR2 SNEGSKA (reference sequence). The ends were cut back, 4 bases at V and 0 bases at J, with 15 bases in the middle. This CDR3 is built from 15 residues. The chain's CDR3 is CSAKRPQWANYGYTF. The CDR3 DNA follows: TGCAGTGCTAAACGGCCACAGTGGGCTAACTATGGCTACACCTTC.

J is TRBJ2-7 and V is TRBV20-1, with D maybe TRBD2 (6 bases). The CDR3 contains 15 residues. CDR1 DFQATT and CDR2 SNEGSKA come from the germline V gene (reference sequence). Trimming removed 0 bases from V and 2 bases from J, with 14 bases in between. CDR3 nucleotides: TGCAGTGCTAGAGATCTCGCGCGGGACGCCTACGAGCAGTACTTC. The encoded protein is CSARDLARDAYEQYF.

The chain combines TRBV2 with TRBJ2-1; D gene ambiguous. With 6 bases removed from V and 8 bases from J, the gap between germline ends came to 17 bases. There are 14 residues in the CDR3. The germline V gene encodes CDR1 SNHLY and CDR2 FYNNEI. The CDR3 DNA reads TGTGCCAGCAGCCCGGGTCTGTCTCACGATGAGCAGTTCTTC. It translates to CASSPGLSHDEQFF.

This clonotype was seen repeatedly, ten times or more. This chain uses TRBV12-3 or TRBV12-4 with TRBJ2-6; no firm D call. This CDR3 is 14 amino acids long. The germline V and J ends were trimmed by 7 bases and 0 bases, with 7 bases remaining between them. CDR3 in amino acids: CASNWGSGANVLTF. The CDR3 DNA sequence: TGTGCCAGCAACTGGGGCTCTGGGGCCAACGTCCTGACTTTC.

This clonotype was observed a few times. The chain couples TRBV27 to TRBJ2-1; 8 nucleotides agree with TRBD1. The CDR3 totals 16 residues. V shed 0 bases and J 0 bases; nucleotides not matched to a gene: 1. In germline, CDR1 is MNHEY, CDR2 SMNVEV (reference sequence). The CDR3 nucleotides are TGTGCCAGCAGTTTATCGACAGGGGACTCCTACAATGAGCAGTTCTTC. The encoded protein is CASSLSTGDSYNEQFF.

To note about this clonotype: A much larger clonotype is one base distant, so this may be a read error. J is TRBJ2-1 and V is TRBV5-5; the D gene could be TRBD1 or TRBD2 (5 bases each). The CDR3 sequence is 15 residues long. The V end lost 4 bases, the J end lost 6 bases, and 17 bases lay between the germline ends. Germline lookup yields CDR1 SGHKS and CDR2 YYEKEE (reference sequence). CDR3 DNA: TGTGCCAGCAGCAGAGGTGGTCAGGGACGCAATGAGCAGTTCTTC. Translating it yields CASSRGGQGRNEQFF.

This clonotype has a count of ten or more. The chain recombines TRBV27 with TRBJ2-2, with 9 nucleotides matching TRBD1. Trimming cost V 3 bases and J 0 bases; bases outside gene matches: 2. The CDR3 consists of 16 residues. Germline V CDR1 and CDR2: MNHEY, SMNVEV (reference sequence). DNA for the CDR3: TGTGCCAGCAGTTTGGGGACAGGGACGAACACCGGGGAGCTGTTTTTT. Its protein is CASSLGTGTNTGELFF.